Below, 25 T cell receptor beta chains from the same sample are listed, as sequenced in a study of early T cells in non-severe SARS-CoV-2 infection. TCRdb re-analysed the 5' RACE reads in MiXCR, keeping a single row per CDR3 protein. The sample yields more than 90,000 distinct CDR3 sequences, roughly 9.6% seen once. The sample was whole blood. The receptor set was obtained from an adult who was a healthcare worker with PCR-confirmed SARS-CoV-2 infection or an uninfected control (not recorded which).

V is TRBV3-1 and J is TRBJ2-7, with D hard to call. The length of the CDR3 is 13 residues. Looked up from germline, CDR1 is LGHDT and CDR2 is YNNKEL (reference sequence). Trimming removed 8 bases at V and 6 bases at J, with 17 bases between. The CDR3 DNA follows: TGTGCCAGCGGGATAGGTTATGGCGGCGAGCAGTACTTC. Residues: CASGIGYGGEQYF.

The chain employs TRBV7-9 and TRBJ1-1, with D unresolved. Germline V gene sequence: CDR1 SEHNR, CDR2 FQNEAQ (reference sequence). Trimming took 0 bases from V and 7 from J, leaving 9 bases between them. The CDR3 runs to 13 residues. The chain's CDR3 is CASSLAGKDEAFF. The CDR3 nucleotides are TGTGCCAGCAGCTTAGCTGGGAAAGATGAAGCTTTCTTT.

In its sample, this clonotype was seen a few times. The J gene is TRBJ2-3, the V gene TRBV28; D is ambiguous. V gave up 6 bases and J gave up 8 bases, with 12 bases separating them. In germline, CDR1 is MDHEN, CDR2 SYDVKM. The CDR3 extends over 12 amino acids. The CDR3 here is CASRAHGGTQYF. DNA of the CDR3: TGTGCCAGCAGAGCCCACGGTGGTACGCAGTATTTT.

This clonotype was detected only a few times. The chain links TRBV19 to TRBJ2-7, with TRBD2 matching 9 bases. This CDR3 is 14 amino acids long. Germline CDR1 LNHDA, CDR2 SQIVND (reference sequence). V trimming: 7 bases; J trimming: 2 bases; junction bases outside the gene matches: 6. The CDR3 nucleotides are TGTGCCAGTAAAACCGCGGGAGGGCCCTACGAGCAGTACTTC. This gives the protein CASKTAGGPYEQYF.

This clonotype was seen ten or more times. The chain is built from TRBV5-1 and TRBJ2-7, with 10 bases identical to TRBD2. Trimming cost V 4 bases and J 3 bases; bases outside gene matches: 4. CDR1 is SGHRS and CDR2 is YFSETQ in the germline V gene. The CDR3 loop spans 14 amino acids. CDR3 nucleotide sequence: TGCGCCAGCAGCACTGGGACTAGCGTCTACGAGCAGTACTTC. It translates to CASSTGTSVYEQYF.

This clonotype was seen at least ten times. The chain joins TRBV20-1 to TRBJ2-2; TRBD1 agrees at 8 bases. Germline V gene data show CDR1 as DFQATT and CDR2 as SNEGSKA (reference sequence). There are 14 residues in the CDR3. V trimming: 2 bases; J trimming: 6 bases; junction bases outside the gene matches: 5. The CDR3 region is CSARSQGAAGELFF. In nucleotides, the CDR3 is TGCAGTGCTAGATCCCAGGGGGCAGCCGGGGAGCTGTTTTTT.

This CDR3 reads CASSHRTAYYEQYF. CDR3 DNA sequence: TGCGCCAGCAGCCATAGGACAGCCTACTACGAGCAGTACTTC. The rearrangement links TRBV5-1 to TRBJ2-7; D may be TRBD1 (6 bases). CDR1 SGHRS and CDR2 YFSETQ come from the germline V gene. This CDR3 comprises 14 residues. The germline V and J ends were trimmed by 4 bases and 3 bases, with 14 bases remaining between them. Full variable domain (outside the CDR3, taken from reference TRBV5-1 and TRBJ2-7): KAGVTQTPRYLIKTRGQQVTLSCSPISGHRSVSWYQQTPGQGLQFLFEYFSETQRNKGNFPGRFSGRQFSNSRSEMNVSTLELGDSALYLCASSHRTAYYEQYFGPGTRLTVT.

The table lists this clonotype with a few counts. V gene TRBV7-9 combines with J gene TRBJ2-5; tentatively, D is TRBD2 (6 bases). The CDR3 runs 14 residues. V gave up 4 bases and J gave up 6 bases, with 15 bases separating them. CDR1 SEHNR and CDR2 FQNEAQ come from the germline V gene (reference sequence). The CDR3 loop reads CASSYPGRWQTQYF. In DNA form, the CDR3 reads TGTGCCAGCAGCTACCCTGGGAGGTGGCAGACCCAGTACTTC.

This clonotype was detected ten times or more. V gene TRBV6-5 combines with J gene TRBJ2-7; possibly TRBD1 for D (6 bases). The V end lost 6 bases, the J end lost 5 bases, and 11 bases lay between the germline ends. CDR3 size: 12 residues. Germline V gene lookup returns CDR1 MNHEY and CDR2 SVGAGI. The CDR3 nucleotides are TGTGCCAGCAGCCGAGACAGGCACGAGCAGTACTTC. Its protein is CASSRDRHEQYF.

This clonotype was counted a few times. The V call is TRBV29-1, the J call TRBJ1-1; D is ambiguous. This CDR3 spans 12 amino acids. V was clipped by 5 bases and J by 1 base, with 8 bases between them. Germline V gene lookup returns CDR1 SQVTM and CDR2 ANQGSEA. This chain's CDR3 is CSVSTANTEAFF. In DNA, the CDR3 is TGCAGCGTTTCGACTGCGAACACTGAAGCTTTCTTT.

This chain links TRBV6-5 with TRBJ1-1; D call uncertain. The germline V gene has CDR1 MNHEY and CDR2 SVGAGI. The CDR3 contains 16 residues. V was cut by 0 bases and J by 4 bases, with 15 bases left in between. The CDR3 region is CASSYSGSPRPTEAFF. The CDR3 DNA reads TGTGCCAGCAGTTACTCCGGCAGTCCTAGGCCCACTGAAGCTTTCTTT.

The chain has TRBV5-1 and TRBJ1-1, with D perhaps matching TRBD1 (6 bases). The CDR3 loop spans 15 amino acids. V lost 4 bases, J lost 0 bases, and 13 bases lay in between. CDR1 SGHRS and CDR2 YFSETQ come from the germline V gene. The CDR3 spells CASSRNREVNTEAFF. The CDR3 coding sequence is TGCGCCAGCAGCCGAAACAGGGAGGTGAACACTGAAGCTTTCTTT.

Worth noting for this clonotype: A read error may be the cause here, since a much bigger clone is one base away. The chain uses TRBV7-9 and TRBJ1-2, with D tentatively TRBD1 (5 bases). CDR1 is SEHNR, CDR2 FQNEAQ, per germline (reference sequence). This CDR3 has 14 amino acids. For the CDR3, the DNA is TGTGCCCGCAGCCCTCCGACAGTCAACTATGGCTACACCTTC. Translation: CARSPPTVNYGYTF.

This clonotype was recorded a few times. The chain carries TRBV7-9 and TRBJ2-2; no clear D gene. Trimming cost V 3 bases and J 9 bases, with 8 bases left between them. The germline CDR1 and CDR2 sequences are SEHNR and FQNEAQ (reference sequence). This CDR3 has 12 amino acids. CDR3 sequence (DNA): TGTGCCAGCAGCTTGGTGTCGAGGGAGCTGTTTTTT. Translation gives CASSLVSRELFF.

The genes are TRBV5-1 and TRBJ2-5; no firm D call. The CDR3 has 14 amino acids. Germline-derived CDR1 and CDR2 are SGHRS and YFSETQ. V lost 2 bases, J lost 1 base, and 9 bases lay in between. The CDR3 region has the DNA TGCGCCAGCAGCTTACGAGCCCGCCAAGAGACCCAGTACTTC. Translated: CASSLRARQETQYF.

The chain joins TRBV11-3 to TRBJ2-3; D perhaps matches TRBD2 (6 bases). CDR1 and CDR2 from the germline V gene are SGHNT and YENEEA. This CDR3 contains 16 residues. Deletions cut 3 bases from V and 6 bases from J, with 19 bases between. CDR3 residues: CASSLADSVAGDTQYF. The CDR3 DNA is TGTGCCAGCAGCTTGGCCGACTCGGTGGCGGGGGATACGCAGTATTTT.

This chain joins TRBV2 and TRBJ1-6; 7 bases map to TRBD1. Germline assignment: CDR1 SNHLY and CDR2 FYNNEI. Trimming at V came to 1 base and at J to 7 bases, leaving 7 bases not matched to a gene. CDR3 size: 16 residues. CDR3 sequence: CASSEEPGQLNSPLHF. The DNA for the CDR3 is TGTGCCAGCAGTGAAGAACCGGGACAGTTAAATTCACCCCTCCACTTT.

This clonotype has at least ten counts. CDR3 residues: CASTGVKGGYTF. In DNA, the CDR3 is TGTGCCAGCACCGGAGTGAAGGGGGGCTACACCTTC. The chain recombines TRBV2 with TRBJ1-2; tentatively, D is TRBD1 (5 bases). V was pared by 7 bases and J by 8 bases, with 14 bases between. Germline CDR1 and CDR2: SNHLY and FYNNEI. The CDR3 has 12 residues.

This clonotype was counted at least ten times. This chain connects TRBV12-5 to TRBJ2-2; D is ambiguous. Trimming removed 5 bases from V and 3 bases from J, with 13 bases in between. The CDR3 sequence is 15 residues long. The germline gives CDR1 LGHNT, CDR2 FRNRAP. CDR3 region: CASGPNTLDTGELFF. The CDR3, as DNA: TGTGCTAGTGGTCCGAATACGCTGGACACCGGGGAGCTGTTTTTT. The full variable domain, completed using reference TRBV12-5 and TRBJ2-2, is DARVTQTPRHKVTEMGQEVTMRCQPILGHNTVFWYRQTMMQGLELLAYFRNRAPLDDSGMPKDRFSAEMPDATLATLKIQPSEPRDSAVYFCASGPNTLDTGELFFGEGSRLTVL.

V is TRBV24-1 and J is TRBJ2-3, with D perhaps TRBD2 (5 bases). Germline-derived CDR1 and CDR2 are KGHDR and SFDVKD. V dropped 0 bases and J dropped 3 bases, with 6 bases sitting between them. The CDR3 loop spans 14 amino acids. CDR3 in amino acids: CATSDLRETDTQYF. The CDR3 DNA reads as TGTGCCACCAGTGATTTGCGGGAAACAGATACGCAGTATTTT.

This clonotype came up a few times. The genes are TRBV6-6 and TRBJ1-5, with 9 bases lining up with TRBD1. Unmatched junction bases numbered 9, after V lost 5 bases and J lost 7 bases. This CDR3 has 15 residues. Germline CDR1 reads MNHNY; CDR2 reads SVGAGI (reference sequence). CDR3 sequence reads: CASSPQGQGEQPQHF. In nucleotides, the CDR3 is TGTGCCAGCAGTCCCCAGGGACAGGGAGAACAGCCCCAGCATTTT.

This clonotype was found many times. The V gene is TRBV29-1, the J gene TRBJ2-7, with 8 bases matching TRBD1. Germline CDR1 is SQVTM and CDR2 is ANQGSEA. Germline trimming cut 4 bases from V and 2 bases from J; bases unmatched to any gene: 1. CDR3 length: 12 amino acids. CDR3 amino acids: CSVVRGPYEQYF. DNA of the CDR3: TGCAGCGTTGTCAGGGGGCCCTACGAGCAGTACTTC.

This chain links TRBV2 with TRBJ2-7; 11 bases fit TRBD1. The CDR3 extends over 16 amino acids. V lost 1 base, J lost 4 bases, and 6 bases stayed unmatched. From germline, CDR1 is SNHLY and CDR2 FYNNEI. The CDR3 loop reads CASSEGVDRGPYEQYF. The CDR3 region has the DNA TGTGCCAGCAGTGAAGGAGTGGACAGGGGGCCTTACGAGCAGTACTTC.

This clonotype was seen many times. The gene calls are TRBV2 and TRBJ1-1, with D tentatively TRBD1 (5 bases). The CDR3 loop spans 12 amino acids. Trimming stripped 6 bases from V and 5 bases from J, with 10 bases between. Per germline, CDR1 SNHLY and CDR2 FYNNEI. This chain's CDR3 is CASSPWGTEAFF. Written as DNA, the CDR3 is TGTGCCAGCAGCCCCTGGGGGACTGAAGCTTTCTTT.

The CDR3 DNA is TGTGCCTGGAGTGTAACAGCGAACACTGAAGCTTTCTTT. Translation gives CAWSVTANTEAFF. This chain uses TRBV30 with TRBJ1-1; D is unresolved. Looked up from germline, CDR1 is GTSNPN and CDR2 is SVGIG (reference sequence). The CDR3 is 13 amino acids. Trimming took 0 bases from V and 1 from J, leaving 6 bases between them.